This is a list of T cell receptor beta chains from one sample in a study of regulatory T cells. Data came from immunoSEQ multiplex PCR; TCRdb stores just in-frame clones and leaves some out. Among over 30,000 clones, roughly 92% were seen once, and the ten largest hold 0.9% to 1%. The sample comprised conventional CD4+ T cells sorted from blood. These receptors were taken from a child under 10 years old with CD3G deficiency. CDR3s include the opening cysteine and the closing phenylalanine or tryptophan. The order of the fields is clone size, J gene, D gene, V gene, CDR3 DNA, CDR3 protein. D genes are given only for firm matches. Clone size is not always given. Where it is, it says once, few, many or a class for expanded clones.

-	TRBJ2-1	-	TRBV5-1	TGCGCCAGCAGCTCCGGAGGGATAAATGAGCAGTTCTTC	CASSSGGINEQFF
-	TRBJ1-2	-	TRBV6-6	TGTGCCAGCGGACGGGGACTAAACTATGGCTACACCTTC	CASGRGLNYGYTF
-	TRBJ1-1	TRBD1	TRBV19	TGTGCCAGTAGTATAGTCGGACAGGGTGGAGGACGGCCTGAAGCTTTCTTT	CASSIVGQGGGRPEAFF
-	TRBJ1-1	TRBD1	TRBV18	TGTGCCAGCTCCCTTGGGGGACAGGACCAAGCTTTCTTT	CASSLGGQDQAFF
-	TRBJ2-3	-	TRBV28	TGTGCCAGCAGTTTAAACGGGATTGGAACAGATACGCAGTATTTT	CASSLNGIGTDTQYF
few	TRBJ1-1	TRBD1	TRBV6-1	TGTGCCAGCAGCCTCGACAGGGGGCGGACTGAAGCTTTCTTT	CASSLDRGRTEAFF
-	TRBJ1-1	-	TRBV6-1	TGTGCCAGCAGTGATTCCCAGAGGGTTGAAGCTTTCTTT	CASSDSQRVEAFF
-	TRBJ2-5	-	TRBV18	TGTGCCAGCTCAGCAGGGTACCAAGAGACCCAGTACTTC	CASSAGYQETQYF
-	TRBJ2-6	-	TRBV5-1	TGCGCCAGCAGCTTGAGAGCCAGGGGTAGCTCTGGGGCCAACGTCCTGACTTTC	CASSLRARGSSGANVLTF
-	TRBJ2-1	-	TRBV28	TGTGCCAGCAGTAACAGGTACAATGAGCAGTTCTTC	CASSNRYNEQFF
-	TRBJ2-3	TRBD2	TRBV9	TGTGCCAGCAGCGTAGGGGAGGGAGTTGGCACAGATACGCAGTATTTT	CASSVGEGVGTDTQYF
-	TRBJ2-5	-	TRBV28	TGTGCCAGCAGTTCCCGTTATCGGGGCTATGAGACCCAGTACTTC	CASSSRYRGYETQYF
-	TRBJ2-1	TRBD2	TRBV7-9	TGTGCCAGCAGCCATAGCGGGAGGCCCTCCTACAATGAGCAGTTCTTC	CASSHSGRPSYNEQFF
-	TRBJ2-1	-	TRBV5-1	TGCGCCAGCACCCTAGGGGGTACGGGGGGTGAGCAGTTCTTC	CASTLGGTGGEQFF
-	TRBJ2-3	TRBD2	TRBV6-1	TGTGCCAGCAGTGCAAGACTAGCGGGGGGAGATACGCAGTATTTT	CASSARLAGGDTQYF
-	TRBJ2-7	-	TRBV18	TGTGCCAGCTCACTGTACAGGGGAGGCTCCTACGAGCAGTACTTC	CASSLYRGGSYEQYF
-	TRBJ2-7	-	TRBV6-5	TGTGCCAGCAAAAGGGTCCGAGACTCCTACGAGCAGTACTTC	CASKRVRDSYEQYF
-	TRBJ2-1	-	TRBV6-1	TGTGCCAGCAGGGCAGGGAGTATTCTAGAGAAGCAGTTCTTC	CASRAGSILEKQFF
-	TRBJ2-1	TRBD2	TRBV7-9	TGTGCCAGCAGCTTAGGTTCAGGGACTAGCGGGCCCGAGCAGTTCTTC	CASSLGSGTSGPEQFF
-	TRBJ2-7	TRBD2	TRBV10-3	TGTGCCAGCGGTCTAGCGGGAGGGCCTCACTACGAGCAGTACTTC	CASGLAGGPHYEQYF
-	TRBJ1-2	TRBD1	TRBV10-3	TGTGCCATCAGCCAGACAGGGGTGAATGGCTACACCTTC	CAISQTGVNGYTF
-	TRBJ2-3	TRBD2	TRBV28	TGTGCCAGCAGTTTACTAGCGGGGGCAGATACGCAGTATTTT	CASSLLAGADTQYF
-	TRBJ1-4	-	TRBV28	TGTGCCAGCAGTAGCGGGAGATTCTCTGAAAAACTGTTTTTT	CASSSGRFSEKLFF
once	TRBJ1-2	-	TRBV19	TGTGCCAGTAGCAGGACGACAACTAACTATGGCTACACCTTC	CASSRTTTNYGYTF
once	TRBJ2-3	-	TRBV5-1	TGCGCCAGCAGCTTGGCGGGGATCAAAACAGATACGCAGTATTTT	CASSLAGIKTDTQYF
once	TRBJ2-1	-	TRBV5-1	TGCGCCAGCAGCTTGAATGGCAATGAGCAGTTCTTC	CASSLNGNEQFF
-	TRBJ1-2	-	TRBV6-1	TGTGCCAGCAGTGACGCAGGACAAGGCCGTCGGATGGCGAGTTATGGCTACACCTTC	CASSDAGQGRRMASYGYTF
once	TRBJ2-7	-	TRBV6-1	TGTGCCAGCAGTGAAATAGGTTACGAGCAGTACTTC	CASSEIGYEQYF
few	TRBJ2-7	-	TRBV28	TGTGCCAGCAGTTCTCTTGCCTCCCTCAGGGACCCCTACGAGCAGTACTTC	CASSSLASLRDPYEQYF
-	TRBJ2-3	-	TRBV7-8	TGTGCCAGCAGCTTAGGAGGGCCGGGAGATACGCAGTATTTT	CASSLGGPGDTQYF
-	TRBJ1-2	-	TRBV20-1	TGCAGTGCTCCTCGGGCGTTAGGCTACACCTTC	CSAPRALGYTF
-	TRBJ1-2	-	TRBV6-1	TGTGCCAGCAGTGAAGCTTTAAGCTATGGCTACACCTTC	CASSEALSYGYTF
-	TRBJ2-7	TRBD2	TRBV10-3	TGTGCCACCGGGGGGGGGTACGAGCAGTACTTC	CATGGGYEQYF